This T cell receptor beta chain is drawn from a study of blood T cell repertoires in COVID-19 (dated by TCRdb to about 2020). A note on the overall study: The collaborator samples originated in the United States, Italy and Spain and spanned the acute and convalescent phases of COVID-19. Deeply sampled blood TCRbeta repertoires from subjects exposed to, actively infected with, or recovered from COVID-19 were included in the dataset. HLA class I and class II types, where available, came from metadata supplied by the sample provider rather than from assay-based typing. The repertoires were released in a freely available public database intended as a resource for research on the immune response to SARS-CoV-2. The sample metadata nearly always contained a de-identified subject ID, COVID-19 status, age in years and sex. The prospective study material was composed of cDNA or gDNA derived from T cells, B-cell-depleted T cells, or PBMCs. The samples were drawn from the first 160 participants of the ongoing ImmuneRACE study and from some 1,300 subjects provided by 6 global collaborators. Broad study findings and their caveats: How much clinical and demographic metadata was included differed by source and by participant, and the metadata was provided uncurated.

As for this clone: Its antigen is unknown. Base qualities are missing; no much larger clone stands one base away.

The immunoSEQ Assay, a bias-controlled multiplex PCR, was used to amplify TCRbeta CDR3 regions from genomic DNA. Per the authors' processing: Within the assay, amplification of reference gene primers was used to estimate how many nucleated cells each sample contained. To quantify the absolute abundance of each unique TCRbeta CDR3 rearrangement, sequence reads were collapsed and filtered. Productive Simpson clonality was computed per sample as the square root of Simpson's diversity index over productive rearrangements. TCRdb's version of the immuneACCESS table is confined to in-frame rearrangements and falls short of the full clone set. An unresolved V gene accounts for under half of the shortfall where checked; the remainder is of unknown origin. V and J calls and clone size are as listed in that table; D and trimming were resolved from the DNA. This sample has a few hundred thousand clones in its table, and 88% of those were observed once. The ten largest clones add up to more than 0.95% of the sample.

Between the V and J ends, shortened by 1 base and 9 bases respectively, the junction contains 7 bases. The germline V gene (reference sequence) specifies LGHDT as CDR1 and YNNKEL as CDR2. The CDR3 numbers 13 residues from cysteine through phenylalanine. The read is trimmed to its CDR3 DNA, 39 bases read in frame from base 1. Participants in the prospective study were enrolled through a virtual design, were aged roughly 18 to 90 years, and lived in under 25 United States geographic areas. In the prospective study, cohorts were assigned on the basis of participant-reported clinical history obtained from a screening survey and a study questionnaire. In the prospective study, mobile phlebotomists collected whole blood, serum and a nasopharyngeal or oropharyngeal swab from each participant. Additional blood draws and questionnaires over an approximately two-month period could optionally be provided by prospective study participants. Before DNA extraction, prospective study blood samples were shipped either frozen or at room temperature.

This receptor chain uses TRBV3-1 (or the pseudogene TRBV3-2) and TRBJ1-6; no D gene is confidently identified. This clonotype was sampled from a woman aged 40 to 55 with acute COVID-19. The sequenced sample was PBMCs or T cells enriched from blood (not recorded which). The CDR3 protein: CASSQVGGSPLHF. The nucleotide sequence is TGTGCCAGCAGCCAAGTAGGAGGTTCACCCCTCCACTTT.